This passage covers 30 T cell receptor beta chains from one sample sequenced in a study of blood T cell repertoires in COVID-19. Clones were sequenced by immunoSEQ multiplex PCR, and TCRdb holds only the in-frame ones, with some missing. The sample records around 150,000 clones, roughly nine tenths being singletons. The sequenced material came from peripheral blood. The origin of the receptors is a man in his fifties or sixties with active or convalescent COVID-19.

J is TRBJ2-3 and V is TRBV4-1; 7 positions agree with TRBD2. Per germline, CDR1 MGHRA and CDR2 YSYEKL. J gave up 0 bases and V 0 bases, and 3 bases lay outside the gene matches. The CDR3 runs to 16 residues. The CDR3 nucleotides are TGCGCCAGCAGCCAAGATCGGGGGGTTAGCACAGATACGCAGTATTTT. This gives the protein CASSQDRGVSTDTQYF.

The CDR3 DNA reads as TGTGCCAGCAGCCATCTGAGGGAAACCGGGGAGCTGTTTTTT. It translates to CASSHLRETGELFF. This chain links TRBV3-1 (or the pseudogene TRBV3-2) with TRBJ2-2, with D perhaps matching TRBD2 (5 bases). In germline, CDR1 is LGHDT, CDR2 YNNKEL (reference sequence). Trimming removed 3 bases at V and 5 bases at J, with 10 bases between. The CDR3 has 14 amino acids.

This clone has a single count. This chain links TRBV6-8 with TRBJ1-5; D is unresolved. Germline lookup yields CDR1 MNHGY and CDR2 SAAAGT. CDR3 length: 13 residues. V was clipped by 5 bases and J by 0 bases, with 5 bases between them. CDR3 amino acids: CASSVYSNQPQHF. DNA of the CDR3: TGTGCCAGCAGTGTGTATAGCAATCAGCCCCAGCATTTT.

The chain couples TRBV4-1 to TRBJ2-5; 8 bases are shared with TRBD1. CDR3 length: 16 amino acids. V shed 1 base and J 2 bases; nucleotides not matched to a gene: 6. Germline V gene sequence: CDR1 MGHRA, CDR2 YSYEKL. CDR3 coding DNA: TGCGCCAGCAGCCAAGCTGAGCGACAGGGGCAAGAGACCCAGTACTTC. Its protein product is CASSQAERQGQETQYF.

The chain recombines TRBV3-1 (or the pseudogene TRBV3-2) with TRBJ1-2, with D perhaps TRBD1 (6 bases). The CDR3 runs 16 residues. Trimming shortened V by 3 bases and J by 4 bases, and 18 bases separated the two germline ends. Germline V gives CDR1 LGHDT, CDR2 YNNKEL (reference sequence). The CDR3 is CASSQGGGVLAYGYTF. Written as DNA, the CDR3 is TGTGCCAGCAGCCAGGGTGGGGGCGTCCTAGCCTATGGCTACACCTTC.

CDR3 in DNA: TGTGCCAGCAGCCCAACAGGGCGACATTACACCGGGGAGCTGTTTTTT. Its translation is CASSPTGRHYTGELFF. The rearrangement links TRBV5-4 to TRBJ2-2, with D maybe TRBD1 (6 bases). Germline loops: CDR1 SGHNT, CDR2 YYREEE (reference sequence). This CDR3 has 16 residues. V lost 4 bases and J lost 3, with 16 bases in between.

V usage is TRBV29-1 and J usage is TRBJ2-6; D uncertain. This CDR3 comprises 13 residues. Germline loops: CDR1 SQVTM, CDR2 ANQGSEA. V lost 5 bases, J lost 0 bases, and 5 bases lay in between. CDR3 sequence: CSVFSSGANVLTF. The CDR3 bases are TGCAGCGTTTTCAGCTCTGGGGCCAACGTCCTGACTTTC.

The chain uses TRBV10-3 and TRBJ1-2; 9 nucleotides match TRBD1. The CDR3 runs to 15 residues. The J segment lost 3 bases and the V segment lost 4 bases, leaving 6 bases of the junction unmatched. Germline lookup yields CDR1 ENHRY and CDR2 SYGVKD. Here the CDR3 DNA reads TGTGCCATCAGTGGTGGGACAGGGCCTTACTATGGCTACACCTTC. Residues: CAISGGTGPYYGYTF.

The chain is built from TRBV30 and TRBJ1-5; D ambiguous. This CDR3 is 16 amino acids long. V was pared by 0 bases and J by 1 base, with 13 bases between. Germline V gives CDR1 GTSNPN, CDR2 SVGIG (reference sequence). Written as DNA, the CDR3 is TGTGCCTGGAGTGTATCGAGACTTAAGAGCAATCAGCCCCAGCATTTT. This codes for CAWSVSRLKSNQPQHF.

V usage is TRBV11-2 and J usage is TRBJ1-6; D might be TRBD1 (5 bases). Trimming pared 1 base from V and 10 bases from J, leaving 20 bases between. The CDR3 extends over 17 amino acids. Germline CDR1 and CDR2: SGHAT and FQNNGV. The CDR3 region is CASSLALLSREGSPLHF. CDR3 DNA: TGTGCCAGCAGCTTAGCCCTCTTGAGCAGGGAAGGGTCACCCCTCCACTTT.

This clone was seen once. V is TRBV5-4 and J is TRBJ1-1; the match to TRBD1 covers 8 bases. The CDR3 spans 14 residues. The germline V gene has CDR1 SGHNT and CDR2 YYREEE (reference sequence). The V and J ends lost 4 bases and 7 bases, in that order; junction bases with no gene match: 9. The CDR3 DNA reads as TGTGCCAGCAGCGGGTACGACAGGGGTAGTGAAGCTTTCTTT. Protein: CASSGYDRGSEAFF.

This chain joins TRBV7-2 and TRBJ2-7; D is unresolved. CDR3 length: 15 amino acids. The germline V and J ends were trimmed by 1 base and 4 bases, with 14 bases remaining between them. Per the germline V gene, CDR1 is SGHTA and CDR2 is FQGNSA. Written as DNA, the CDR3 is TGTGCCAGCAGCTTAGAGCGAGCGCCTCCGTACGAGCAGTACTTC. Translating it yields CASSLERAPPYEQYF.

This chain uses TRBV7-8 with TRBJ1-5; maybe TRBD1 (6 bases). This CDR3 region has 15 residues. V was clipped by 3 bases and J by 1 base, with 10 bases between them. CDR1 is SGHVS, CDR2 FQNEAQ, per germline. The CDR3 loop reads CASSLLGASNQPQHF. Here the CDR3 DNA reads TGTGCCAGCAGCTTGCTGGGGGCGAGCAATCAGCCCCAGCATTTT.

The DNA for the CDR3 is TGTGCCAGTAGTAGACAGGGGGCAGGTGGCTACACCTTC. Translating it yields CASSRQGAGGYTF. The chain couples TRBV19 to TRBJ1-2; TRBD1 matches at 10 bases. Germline CDR1 reads LNHDA; CDR2 reads SQIVND (reference sequence). Trimming removed 4 bases from V and 7 bases from J; junction bases left unmatched: 3. The CDR3 is made up of 13 amino acids.

The chain carries TRBV27 and TRBJ1-2, with D possibly being TRBD1 (6 bases). There are 16 residues in the CDR3. Trimming left V 0 bases short and J 4 bases short, with 15 bases between. Germline CDR1 and CDR2: MNHEY and SMNVEV (reference sequence). CDR3 region: CASSLSAAGGLYGYTF. The CDR3, as DNA: TGTGCCAGCAGTTTATCCGCCGCCGGGGGGCTCTATGGCTACACCTTC.

This clone is a singleton in its sample. The V gene is TRBV7-9, the J gene TRBJ2-3; the match to TRBD1 covers 9 bases. Germline CDR1 and CDR2: SEHNR and FQNEAQ (reference sequence). The trim removed 5 bases at V and 4 bases at J, leaving 7 bases unmatched. The CDR3 is made up of 15 amino acids. Here the CDR3 reads CASSRPGQGSDTQYF. DNA of the CDR3: TGTGCCAGCAGCCGACCCGGACAGGGGTCAGATACGCAGTATTTT. The entire variable domain, with the rest obtained from reference TRBV7-9 and TRBJ2-3, is as follows: DTGVSQNPRHKITKRGQNVTFRCDPISEHNRLYWYRQTLGQGPEFLTYFQNEAQLEKSRLLSDRFSAERPKGSFSTLEIQRTEQGDSAMYLCASSRPGQGSDTQYFGPGTRLTVL.

This clone was picked up one time. The V and J genes are TRBV19 and TRBJ1-2; no clear D gene. CDR3 size: 13 residues. Germline V gives CDR1 LNHDA, CDR2 SQIVND (reference sequence). The V end lost 3 bases, the J end lost 4 bases, and 9 bases lay between the germline ends. The DNA for the CDR3 is TGTGCCAGTAGTATTGAGTCGGTCTATGGCTACACCTTC. Its protein is CASSIESVYGYTF.

The rearrangement joins TRBV4-2 to TRBJ1-2, with 8 bases identical to TRBD1. This CDR3 spans 17 amino acids. The germline V gene has CDR1 LGHNA and CDR2 YNFKEQ. With V trimmed by 3 bases and J by 7 bases, 16 bases remained unmatched. The CDR3 region is CASSQATGTGGTGGYTF. CDR3 nucleotide sequence: TGTGCCAGCAGCCAGGCGACGGGGACAGGCGGAACGGGTGGCTACACCTTC.

This chain connects TRBV12-3 or TRBV12-4 to TRBJ2-6, with a tentative D call TRBD2 (6 bases). The CDR3 has 13 amino acids. V dropped 9 bases and J dropped 4 bases, with 10 bases sitting between them. CDR3: CARGGKGANVLTF. DNA of the CDR3: TGTGCCAGGGGGGGTAAAGGGGCCAACGTCCTGACTTTC.

The chain is built from TRBV19 and TRBJ1-2, with 10 positions matching TRBD1. J lost 8 bases, V lost 7 bases, and 10 bases had no gene match. Per germline, CDR1 LNHDA and CDR2 SQIVND (reference sequence). The CDR3 is made up of 14 amino acids. The CDR3: CASNPGQGGRGYTF. In DNA form, the CDR3 reads TGTGCCAGTAATCCCGGACAGGGGGGGCGAGGCTACACCTTC.

The rearrangement links TRBV5-4 to TRBJ1-1; 7 bases agree with TRBD1. Germline assignment: CDR1 SGHNT and CDR2 YYREEE (reference sequence). After removal of 1 base from V and 3 bases from J, the junction contained 6 bases not matched to a gene. The CDR3 is made up of 15 amino acids. CDR3 amino acids: CASSLWGTGDTEAFF. CDR3 in DNA: TGTGCCAGCAGCTTGTGGGGAACAGGGGACACTGAAGCTTTCTTT. The variable domain in full, completed from reference TRBV5-4 and TRBJ1-1, reads ETGVTQSPTHLIKTRGQQVTLRCSSQSGHNTVSWYQQALGQGPQFIFQYYREEENGRGNFPPRFSGLQFPNYSSELNVNALELDDSALYLCASSLWGTGDTEAFFGQGTRLTVV.

The chain combines TRBV7-2 with TRBJ2-1; TRBD2 is a possible D gene (5 bases). Germline-derived CDR1 and CDR2 are SGHTA and FQGNSA. This CDR3 is built from 16 residues. The V end was cut by 5 bases, the J end by 0 bases, with 14 bases between. The CDR3 sequence is CASSPRAGVSYNEQFF. DNA for the CDR3: TGTGCCAGCAGCCCAAGGGCCGGGGTCTCCTACAATGAGCAGTTCTTC.

The V call is TRBV10-2, the J call TRBJ2-7; D uncertain. Trimming took off 2 bases at V and 4 bases at J, with 9 bases between the two ends. The CDR3 loop spans 13 amino acids. The germline CDR1 and CDR2 sequences are WSHSY and SAAADI. The CDR3 coding sequence is TGCGCCAGCAGTGAGGGAGTTGAGTACGAGCAGTACTTC. Its translation is CASSEGVEYEQYF.

The CDR3 DNA reads as TGCGCCAGCAGCCCGACGGCGGGAGTGGATACGCAGTATTTT. Protein: CASSPTAGVDTQYF. The rearrangement uses TRBV5-1 and TRBJ2-3, with TRBD2 matching over 7 bases. Trimming at V came to 4 bases and at J to 6 bases, leaving 8 bases not matched to a gene. The CDR3 runs to 14 residues. CDR1 and CDR2 (germline): SGHRS, YFSETQ.

The chain joins TRBV7-2 to TRBJ2-1; TRBD2 agrees at 10 bases. There are 16 residues in the CDR3. Germline lookup yields CDR1 SGHTA and CDR2 FQGNSA. The V and J ends lost 3 bases and 4 bases, in that order; junction bases with no gene match: 6. CDR3 nucleotides: TGTGCCAGCAGCTTCGCCGGGACTAGCGCGTACAATGAGCAGTTCTTC. Translation: CASSFAGTSAYNEQFF.

The gene calls are TRBV15 and TRBJ1-2, with D possibly TRBD1 on 5 matching bases. This CDR3 is built from 14 residues. Germline assignment: CDR1 LNHNV and CDR2 YYDKDF (reference sequence). V was pared by 0 bases and J by 3 bases, with 8 bases between. The CDR3 region is CATSRERGDYGYTF. The DNA of the CDR3 is TGTGCCACCAGCAGAGAAAGGGGTGACTATGGCTACACCTTC.

This rearrangement joins TRBV10-1 to TRBJ1-1; D may be TRBD1 (5 bases). Germline CDR1 and CDR2: WNHNN and SYGVQD (reference sequence). V lost 7 bases to trimming and J lost 1 base, with 13 bases between them. CDR3 length equals 14 residues. CDR3 amino acids: CASTQGGRNTEAFF. The CDR3 region has the DNA TGCGCCAGCACCCAGGGTGGAAGGAACACTGAAGCTTTCTTT.

Here the CDR3 DNA reads TGTGCCAGCAGCGTCTCCCCGGGGGGCGCTGAAGCTTTCTTT. The encoded protein is CASSVSPGGAEAFF. The chain uses TRBV7-2 and TRBJ1-1; a weak D match, TRBD1 (6 bases). The ends were cut back, 5 bases at V and 6 bases at J, with 16 bases in the middle. This CDR3 is built from 14 residues. Germline CDR1 is SGHTA and CDR2 is FQGNSA.

The chain combines TRBV10-2 with TRBJ2-1; 13 bases match TRBD2. The CDR3 has 14 residues. Trimming removed 6 bases from V and 6 bases from J; junction bases left unmatched: 2. Germline V lookup: CDR1 WSHSY, CDR2 SAAADI. The CDR3 loop reads CASRGTSGVNEQFF. The CDR3 DNA is TGCGCCAGCAGGGGGACTAGCGGGGTCAATGAGCAGTTCTTC.

This rearrangement joins TRBV7-6 to TRBJ2-1; 7 bases align to TRBD1. The junction had 8 bases not matched to a gene; V was cut back by 7 bases and J by 8 bases. Germline CDR1 reads SGHVS; CDR2 reads FNYEAQ. This CDR3 has 13 amino acids. The CDR3 protein is CASNPGGRDEQFF. The CDR3 region has the DNA TGTGCCAGCAACCCAGGGGGTCGGGATGAGCAGTTCTTC.